This TCR beta chain is drawn from a study of CD8 T cells in Susac syndrome. An input of roughly 0.5 to 1 ug of RNA was subjected to reverse transcription using random hexamers. Across 54 Vbeta and 13 Jbeta, TCR beta CDR3 was amplified with immunoSEQ multiplex PCR. TCRdb re-analysed the immunoSEQ multiplex PCR reads in MiXCR, keeping a single row per CDR3 protein. This repertoire shows some 400,000 distinct CDR3 sequences, about 85% found once; its top ten account for under 0.15%. Study-wide results and caveats: A relatively small number of individuals underwent TCR sequencing and HLA analysis.

A word on this clonotype: Its specificity is not known.

TCR beta sequencing was performed on blood CD8+ and CD4+ T cells. The multiple sclerosis control group comprised treatment-naive patients with stable or active relapsing-remitting disease. The sequenced sample was CD8+ T cells from PBMCs. The receptor's source is a human donor with multiple sclerosis.

Here the CDR3 DNA reads TGCGCCAGCAGCCAAGGCCGACAGCCTAATTCACCCCTCCACTTT. Its translation is CASSQGRQPNSPLHF. The chain recombines TRBV4-1 with TRBJ1-6; perhaps TRBD1 as D (5 bases). This CDR3 contains 15 residues. From germline, CDR1 is MGHRA and CDR2 YSYEKL. Trimming left V 1 base short and J 6 bases short, with 10 bases between.